This is a list of T cell receptor beta chains from one sample in a study of cytomegalovirus exposure and HLA in healthy donors. Here immunoSEQ multiplex PCR was the method, and the copy in TCRdb shows in-frame clones only, minus some. The sample has approximately 190,000 clones; 70% to 85% are singletons. The sample taken for sequencing was PBMCs. The receptors stem from a boy aged 2 to 10 in good health and CMV-seronegative. The CDR3 runs from the conserved cysteine through the conserved F or W. The order of the fields is D gene, V gene, J gene, CDR3 protein. A D gene is named only where the DNA matches it firmly.

>NA|TRBV7-2|TRBJ1-4
CASSAYTGQGAEKLFF
>NA|TRBV18|TRBJ1-2
CASSLPGGGYTF
>TRBD2|TRBV7-6|TRBJ2-3
CASSLKPPKRGGTSTDTQYF
>NA|TRBV15|TRBJ1-2
CATSRDDLWEYGYTF
>NA|TRBV29-1|TRBJ1-1
CSVREGLNTEAFF
>TRBD1|TRBV4-2|TRBJ2-7
CARSIQGEVYEQYF
>NA|TRBV2|TRBJ2-4
CASSELLGGLAKNIQYF
>TRBD2|TRBV7-2|TRBJ2-1
CASSVPGGLSLNEQFF
>NA|TRBV5-1|TRBJ2-1
CASSLTSSYNEQFF
>TRBD1|TRBV10-3|TRBJ1-1
CAISEPSGGRRTEAFF
>TRBD1|TRBV7-9|TRBJ1-5
CASSDTGQGNQPQHF
>TRBD1|TRBV27|TRBJ1-1
CASSRQGLMNTEAFF
>TRBD2|TRBV7-2|TRBJ2-7
CASSLADSGTYEQYF
>NA|TRBV7-9|TRBJ1-4
CASSPTISATNEKLFF